This T cell receptor (beta chain) is from a study of blood T cell repertoires in COVID-19. Overall study: The cDNA or gDNA used as material had been derived from T cells, B-cell-depleted T cells, or PBMCs.

CDR3 length: 10 amino acids. The V end lost 9 bases, the J end lost 3 bases, and 3 bases lay between the germline ends. Germline V gene data show CDR1 as MNHEY and CDR2 as SVGAGI. Generated by immunoSEQ multiplex PCR, the TCRdb table keeps only in-frame clones and is missing some. The sample carries 130,000 or so clones, 85% to 90% recorded once. A single count supports this clone. The source material was peripheral blood. This receptor was obtained from a man in his forties or fifties with active COVID-19. The V call is TRBV6-5, the J call TRBJ2-1, with D hard to call. CDR3 sequence (DNA): TGTGCCAGTTACTACAATGAGCAGTTCTTC. Its protein is CASYYNEQFF.